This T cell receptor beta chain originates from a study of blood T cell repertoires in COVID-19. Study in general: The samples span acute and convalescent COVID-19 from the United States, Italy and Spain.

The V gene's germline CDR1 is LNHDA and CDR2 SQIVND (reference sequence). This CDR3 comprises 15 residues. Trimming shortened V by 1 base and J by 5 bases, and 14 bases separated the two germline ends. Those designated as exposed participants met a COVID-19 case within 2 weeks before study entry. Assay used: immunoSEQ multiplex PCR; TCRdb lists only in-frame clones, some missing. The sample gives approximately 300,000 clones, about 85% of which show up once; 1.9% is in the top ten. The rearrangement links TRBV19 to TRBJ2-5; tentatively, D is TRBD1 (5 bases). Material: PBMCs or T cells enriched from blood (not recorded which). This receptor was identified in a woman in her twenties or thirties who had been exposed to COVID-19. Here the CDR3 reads CASSIGQGASETQYF. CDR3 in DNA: TGTGCCAGTAGTATAGGTCAGGGTGCTTCGGAGACCCAGTACTTC.